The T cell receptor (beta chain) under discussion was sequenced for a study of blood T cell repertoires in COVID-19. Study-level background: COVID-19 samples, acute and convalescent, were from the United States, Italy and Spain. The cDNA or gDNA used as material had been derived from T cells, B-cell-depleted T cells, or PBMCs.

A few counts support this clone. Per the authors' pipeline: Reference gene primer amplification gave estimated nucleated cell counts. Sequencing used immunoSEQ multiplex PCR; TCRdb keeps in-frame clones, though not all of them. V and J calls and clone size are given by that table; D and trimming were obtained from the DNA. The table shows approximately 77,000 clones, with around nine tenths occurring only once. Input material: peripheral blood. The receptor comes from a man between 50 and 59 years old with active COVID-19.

Here the CDR3 reads CASSEGANYNSPLHF. CDR3 nucleotides: TGTGCCAGCAGCGAAGGGGCGAACTATAATTCACCCCTCCACTTT. The chain joins TRBV4-2 to TRBJ1-6; D possibly corresponds to TRBD1 (5 bases). CDR1 and CDR2 (germline): LGHNA, YNFKEQ. V lost 5 bases to trimming and J lost 3 bases, with 11 bases between them. The CDR3 is made up of 15 amino acids.